The 11 T cell receptor beta chains reported below all come from one sample, sequenced in a study of brain T cells in children with intractable seizures. Generated by immunoSEQ multiplex PCR, the TCRdb table keeps only in-frame clones and is missing some. The sample contains about 340,000 clones, nearly 95% of which appear only once. Time point here: blood from clinic visit 5 months post-surgery; TSC patient then seizure free. The starting material was peripheral blood, obtained 4 to 5 months after surgery. These receptors all come from a boy less than two years old with tuberous sclerosis and intractable seizures.

The gene calls are TRBV7-9 and TRBJ1-2; 7 nucleotides match TRBD1. The CDR3 runs to 14 residues. Trimming took 6 bases from V and 5 from J; bases not matched to a gene: 9. Germline CDR1 SEHNR, CDR2 FQNEAQ (reference sequence). In nucleotides, the CDR3 is TGTGCCAGCAGTTTACAGGGGTATTCGTATGGCTACACCTTC. This translates into CASSLQGYSYGYTF.

In the case of this clone: This may come from a read error, since a much larger clone is one base off. CDR3 nucleotides: TGTGCCAGCAGTTTCGCTAGCGGGTATTCCTACGAGCAGTACTTC. Amino acid sequence: CASSFASGYSYEQYF. This chain uses TRBV28 with TRBJ2-7; the match to TRBD2 covers 8 bases. Germline CDR1 is MDHEN and CDR2 is SYDVKM. The length of the CDR3 is 15 residues. With 3 bases clipped from V and 1 base from J, the junction kept 5 bases outside the gene matches.

The chain recombines TRBV12-3 or TRBV12-4 with TRBJ1-6; D remains ambiguous. The V end lost 3 bases, the J end lost 8 bases, and 8 bases lay between the germline ends. This CDR3 comprises 13 residues. Written as DNA, the CDR3 is TGTGCCAGCAGTTTGGGAGACTATTCACCCCTCCACTTT. As protein: CASSLGDYSPLHF.

DNA for the CDR3: TGTGCCAGCAGCCAAGGTTTGACGACCATAGGGTATTTT. Translated: CASSQGLTTIGYF. V and J are TRBV3-1 (or the pseudogene TRBV3-2) and TRBJ2-3, with no clear D. The CDR3 loop spans 13 amino acids. Trimming pared 1 base from V and 14 bases from J, leaving 16 bases between. Germline-derived CDR1 and CDR2 are LGHDT and YNNKEL (reference sequence).

The genes are TRBV30 and TRBJ1-1; D perhaps matches TRBD1 (5 bases). The germline V gene encodes CDR1 GTSNPN and CDR2 SVGIG (reference sequence). This CDR3 is built from 14 residues. V lost 0 bases to trimming and J lost 5 bases, with 13 bases between them. Here the CDR3 DNA reads TGTGCCTGGAGTGTGGGTCAGGGCGATACTGAAGCTTTCTTT. It translates to CAWSVGQGDTEAFF.

The rearrangement joins TRBV3-1 (or the pseudogene TRBV3-2) to TRBJ1-1; TRBD1 is a possible D gene (6 bases). Germline CDR1 reads LGHDT; CDR2 reads YNNKEL (reference sequence). V lost 2 bases to trimming and J lost 1 base, with 8 bases between them. CDR3 length: 14 amino acids. The CDR3 sequence is CASSQSRGNTEAFF. The DNA for the CDR3 is TGTGCCAGCAGCCAATCCAGGGGGAACACTGAAGCTTTCTTT.

The rearrangement links TRBV24-1 to TRBJ1-2, with D possibly being TRBD1 (5 bases). The CDR3 spans 13 residues. Trimming removed 3 bases from V and 4 bases from J, with 8 bases in between. The germline V gene encodes CDR1 KGHDR and CDR2 SFDVKD. As DNA, the CDR3 is TGTGCCACCAGTGATCCCGACAGCTATGGCTACACCTTC. As protein: CATSDPDSYGYTF.

This clone was counted once. This sequence joins TRBV9 and TRBJ2-3; tentative D call: TRBD1 (5 bases). The CDR3 extends over 17 amino acids. With 0 bases removed from V and 3 bases from J, the gap between germline ends came to 17 bases. Germline values: CDR1 SGDLS, CDR2 YYNGEE. CDR3 protein: CASSVGRGGAGTDTQYF. CDR3 DNA: TGTGCCAGCAGCGTAGGACGAGGCGGAGCAGGGACAGATACGCAGTATTTT.

The rearrangement uses TRBV7-9 and TRBJ2-2, with 7 bases that match TRBD1. Germline V gene sequence: CDR1 SEHNR, CDR2 FQNEAQ (reference sequence). CDR3 length equals 16 residues. The junction had 12 bases not matched to a gene; V was cut back by 4 bases and J by 7 bases. The CDR3: CASSSSHDRVIGELFF. CDR3 DNA sequence: TGTGCCAGCAGCTCATCGCACGACAGGGTAATCGGGGAGCTGTTTTTT.

On this clone itself: The same CDR3 can be traced to other DNA sequences in this sample. The V gene is TRBV19, the J gene TRBJ1-1, with D possibly TRBD1 on 5 matching bases. The CDR3 totals 13 residues. Germline CDR1 and CDR2: LNHDA and SQIVND (reference sequence). Trimming left V 3 bases short and J 4 bases short, with 9 bases between. CDR3 sequence (DNA): TGTGCCAGTAGTATTGGGGGAGGCACTGAAGCTTTCTTT. Its protein is CASSIGGGTEAFF. Full variable domain (outside the CDR3, taken from reference TRBV19 and TRBJ1-1): DGGITQSPKYLFRKEGQNVTLSCEQNLNHDAMYWYRQDPGQGLRLIYYSQIVNDFQKGDIAEGYSVSREKKESFPLTVTSAQKNPTAFYLCASSIGGGTEAFFGQGTRLTVV.

This chain links TRBV5-1 with TRBJ2-3; 8 bases agree with TRBD2. This CDR3 contains 15 residues. Germline CDR1 SGHRS, CDR2 YFSETQ. Germline trimming cut 7 bases from V and 3 bases from J; bases unmatched to any gene: 10. DNA of the CDR3: TGCGCCAGCCGCCGGGGGCGGGGGGATACAGATACGCAGTATTTT. Its translation: CASRRGRGDTDTQYF. Variable domain in full (rest from reference TRBV5-1 and TRBJ2-3): KAGVTQTPRYLIKTRGQQVTLSCSPISGHRSVSWYQQTPGQGLQFLFEYFSETQRNKGNFPGRFSGRQFSNSRSEMNVSTLELGDSALYLCASRRGRGDTDTQYFGPGTRLTVL.